Listed below are T cell receptor beta chains from one sample, sequenced in a study of blood T cell repertoires in COVID-19. The assay was immunoSEQ multiplex PCR, and TCRdb's table has in-frame clones only and misses some. The sample has roughly 87,000 clones; roughly 86% are singletons. The sequenced sample consisted of peripheral blood. The receptors derive from a man in his fifties or sixties with active COVID-19. Each CDR3 is given with its conserved first and last residue. The order of the fields is V gene, J gene, CDR3 length, D gene, clone size, CDR3 DNA, CDR3 protein. A D gene is named only where the DNA matches it firmly. Size values are once, few and many counts, or a class for expanded clones, and some rows have none.

V: TRBV7-2
J: TRBJ2-3
length: 15
D: TRBD2
size: .
DNA: TGTGCCAGCAGCTTAACTAGCGGGAGCACAGATACGCAGTATTTT
CDR3: CASSLTSGSTDTQYF

V: TRBV9
J: TRBJ1-3
length: 18
D: TRBD1
size: .
DNA: TGTGCCAGCAGCGCCCGGGACAGGGTATTAGACTCTGGAAACACCATATATTTT
CDR3: CASSARDRVLDSGNTIYF

V: TRBV6-5
J: TRBJ2-7
length: 15
D: .
size: .
DNA: TGTGCCAGCAGCCTAAACGGAGGGGGGGGATCCGAGCAGTACTTC
CDR3: CASSLNGGGGSEQYF

V: TRBV27
J: TRBJ2-7
length: 14
D: TRBD2
size: .
DNA: TGTGCCAGCAGATCTAGCGGGTGGGGCTACGAGCAGTACTTC
CDR3: CASRSSGWGYEQYF

V: TRBV5-1
J: TRBJ2-1
length: 13
D: .
size: .
DNA: TGCGCCAGCAGCTTGGACGGTTACAATGAGCAGTTCTTC
CDR3: CASSLDGYNEQFF

V: TRBV28
J: TRBJ2-7
length: 12
D: .
size: once
DNA: TGTGCCAGCAGTTTATTAGGGGACGAGCAGTACTTC
CDR3: CASSLLGDEQYF

V: TRBV30
J: TRBJ1-5
length: 15
D: .
size: .
DNA: TGTGCCTGGAGTGTAGACAGGCATAGCAATCAGCCCCAGCATTTT
CDR3: CAWSVDRHSNQPQHF

V: TRBV5-1
J: TRBJ2-5
length: 17
D: TRBD1
size: .
DNA: TGCGCCAGCAGCTCAAACCCCGGGACAGGGGGCTGGGAGACCCAGTACTTC
CDR3: CASSSNPGTGGWETQYF

V: TRBV19
J: TRBJ2-7
length: 12
D: .
size: .
DNA: TGTGCCAGTAGTGGAGACAGTTACGAGCAGTACTTC
CDR3: CASSGDSYEQYF

V: TRBV7-8
J: TRBJ2-3
length: 15
D: TRBD2
size: .
DNA: TGTGCCAGCAGCTTAACGGCGGGAGTGACAGATACGCAGTATTTT
CDR3: CASSLTAGVTDTQYF

V: TRBV24-1
J: TRBJ1-6
length: 15
D: TRBD1
size: few
DNA: TGTGCCACGAGAGGGGGACAGGGAGATAATTCACCCCTCCACTTT
CDR3: CATRGGQGDNSPLHF

V: TRBV6-2/TRBV6-3
J: TRBJ2-7
length: 13
D: .
size: .
DNA: TGTGCCAGCAGTTACGGGCAAACCTACGAGCAGTACTTC
CDR3: CASSYGQTYEQYF

V: TRBV18
J: TRBJ1-4
length: 12
D: .
size: once
DNA: TGTGCCAGCTCACTCCAGGGTGAAGAACTGTTTTTT
CDR3: CASSLQGEELFF

V: TRBV2
J: TRBJ1-5
length: 14
D: TRBD1
size: .
DNA: TGTGCCAGCAGCGGGACAGGGGGAGATCAGCCCCAGCATTTT
CDR3: CASSGTGGDQPQHF

V: TRBV7-2
J: TRBJ1-5
length: 14
D: .
size: .
DNA: TGTGCCAGCAGCTTAACGGGGAACAATCAGCCCCAGCATTTT
CDR3: CASSLTGNNQPQHF

V: TRBV2
J: TRBJ2-1
length: 14
D: TRBD2
size: .
DNA: TGTGCCAGTTTTTCTAGCGGGAGTGGCGGTGAGCAGTTCTTC
CDR3: CASFSSGSGGEQFF

V: TRBV6-2/TRBV6-3
J: TRBJ1-4
length: 16
D: TRBD1
size: once
DNA: TGTGCCAGCAGCGGGGACAGGAGGGTTTGGGGTGCGGAACTGTTTTTT
CDR3: CASSGDRRVWGAELFF

V: TRBV6-5
J: TRBJ1-1
length: 13
D: .
size: .
DNA: TGTGCCAGCAGTTACCTCAGTTACACTGAAGCTTTCTTT
CDR3: CASSYLSYTEAFF

V: TRBV7-2
J: TRBJ2-2
length: 15
D: .
size: few
DNA: TGTGCCAGCAGCTACCGGGTCCACCACACCGGGGAGCTGTTTTTT
CDR3: CASSYRVHHTGELFF

V: TRBV2
J: TRBJ2-1
length: 13
D: .
size: .
DNA: TGTGCCAGCAGTCCAACAGGGTGGGTTGAGCAGTTCTTC
CDR3: CASSPTGWVEQFF

V: TRBV27
J: TRBJ1-4
length: 14
D: .
size: .
DNA: TGTGCCAGCAGTTCCCGGGGTCCTAATGAAAAACTGTTTTTT
CDR3: CASSSRGPNEKLFF

V: TRBV3-1/TRBV3-2
J: TRBJ2-7
length: 14
D: .
size: .
DNA: TGTGCCAGCAGCCAAGGGGGCCCGACCTACGAGCAGTACTTC
CDR3: CASSQGGPTYEQYF

V: TRBV4-3
J: TRBJ1-2
length: 18
D: TRBD1
size: .
DNA: TGCGCCAGCAGCCAAGCCTCCGGGACAGGGGATTATACTTATGGCTACACCTTC
CDR3: CASSQASGTGDYTYGYTF

V: TRBV7-2
J: TRBJ1-1
length: 14
D: .
size: .
DNA: TGTGCCAGCAGCTTGACACCAGGGGTCACTGAAGCTTTCTTT
CDR3: CASSLTPGVTEAFF

V: TRBV7-9
J: TRBJ2-3
length: 14
D: .
size: .
DNA: TGTGCCAGCAGCTTAACAGGGGGAGGGAATACGCAGTATTTT
CDR3: CASSLTGGGNTQYF

V: TRBV7-8
J: TRBJ2-2
length: 18
D: .
size: .
DNA: TGTGCCAGCAGCTTAGGGGCCCCGGGACAACTAAACACCGGGGAGCTGTTTTTT
CDR3: CASSLGAPGQLNTGELFF

V: TRBV7-2
J: TRBJ2-1
length: 16
D: .
size: .
DNA: TGTGCCAGCAGCTTCGACAGGAGGAGCTCCTACAATGAGCAGTTCTTC
CDR3: CASSFDRRSSYNEQFF

V: TRBV6-5
J: TRBJ2-5
length: 13
D: .
size: .
DNA: TGTGCCAGCAGGATATCAGGGCCCGAGACCCAGTACTTC
CDR3: CASRISGPETQYF

V: TRBV21-1
J: TRBJ2-7
length: 13
D: .
size: .
DNA: TGTGCCAGCAAGGCAGGGGGCGTCTACGAGCAGTACTTC
CDR3: CASKAGGVYEQYF

V: TRBV4-2
J: TRBJ2-7
length: 13
D: .
size: .
DNA: TGTGCCAGCAGCCAGCGAATAGCCTACGAGCAGTACTTC
CDR3: CASSQRIAYEQYF

V: TRBV19
J: TRBJ1-6
length: 14
D: .
size: .
DNA: TGTGCCAGTAGTATGAGTTCTCCTAATTCACCCCTCCACTTT
CDR3: CASSMSSPNSPLHF

V: TRBV6-2/TRBV6-3
J: TRBJ2-5
length: 16
D: TRBD2
size: .
DNA: TGTGCCAGCAGTTACTCGACTAGCGGGGTTGCAACGACCCAGTACTTC
CDR3: CASSYSTSGVATTQYF

V: TRBV28
J: TRBJ1-2
length: 16
D: TRBD1
size: once
DNA: TGTGCCAGCAGCCCAGGGGGTACAGGGGGCGGCTATGGCTACACCTTC
CDR3: CASSPGGTGGGYGYTF

V: TRBV5-4
J: TRBJ1-1
length: 13
D: .
size: .
DNA: TGTGCCAGCAGCTTAGCCAGACACGACGAAGCTTTCTTT
CDR3: CASSLARHDEAFF

V: TRBV4-3
J: TRBJ2-7
length: 16
D: TRBD2
size: .
DNA: TGCGCCAGCAGCCAAGATTTCAGCCAGGGAGGGTACGAGCAGTACTTC
CDR3: CASSQDFSQGGYEQYF